Listed below are T cell receptor beta chains from one sample, sequenced in a study of CD8+CD57+ T cells in acquired aplastic anemia. TCRdb analysed the reads with MiXCR anew, one entry per CDR3 protein. The table records 250,000 to 300,000 distinct CDR3 sequences, around 60% of them present only once. Sequenced input: sorted CD4+, CD8+, or CD8+CD57+ T cells (not recorded which) from PBMCs. These receptors were obtained from a human donor with severe aplastic anemia or a healthy control (not recorded which). Each CDR3 is given with its conserved first and last residue. Fields, in order: CDR3 length, V gene, clone size, J gene, D gene, CDR3 DNA, CDR3 protein. D genes are given only for firm matches. The size of a clone is reported for some rows only, either as once, few or many, or as a class for expanded clones.

>13|TRBV24-1|many|TRBJ2-1|NA
TGTGCCACCAGTGTTTACAGGGTCGATGAGCAGTTCTTC
CATSVYRVDEQFF
>14|TRBV29-1|NA|TRBJ1-3|TRBD1
TGCAGCGTCGACAGGGCTGACTCTGGAAACACCATATATTTC
CSVDRADSGNTIYF
>15|TRBV7-3|NA|TRBJ1-6|NA
TGTGCCAGCAGCCCACAGGGCACTTATAATTCACCCCTCCACTTT
CASSPQGTYNSPLHF
>13|TRBV5-1|NA|TRBJ2-5|TRBD2
TGCGCCAGCGGGCGGGGGGCGGGCGAGACCCAGTACTTC
CASGRGAGETQYF
>11|TRBV7-9|NA|TRBJ2-3|NA
TGTGCCAGCAACACAGTGGATACGCAGTATTTT
CASNTVDTQYF
>16|TRBV7-2|few|TRBJ2-3|NA
TGTGCCAGCAGCTTAAAGGTGGGCCGGGGCACAGATACGCAGTATTTT
CASSLKVGRGTDTQYF
>13|TRBV7-2|many|TRBJ2-2|NA
TGTGCCAGCAGCTTAGTGCGCGCCGGGGAGCTGTTTTTT
CASSLVRAGELFF
>16|TRBV4-2|NA|TRBJ2-3|TRBD2
TGTGCCAGCAGCTTAACCAGCGGGGGGGCCCCAGATACGCAGTATTTT
CASSLTSGGAPDTQYF
>17|TRBV12-3/TRBV12-4|many|TRBJ1-4|NA
TGTGCCAGCAGTTTTAGGGACCGGGATGGATCGCGGGAAAAACTGTTTTTT
CASSFRDRDGSREKLFF
>13|TRBV2|many|TRBJ1-3|NA
TGTGCCAGCAGTGCTAACGGGCGAAACACCATATATTTT
CASSANGRNTIYF
>15|TRBV7-9|NA|TRBJ2-7|TRBD2
TGTGCCAGCAGCTTTCTAAGCGGGAACTCCTACGAGCAGTACTTC
CASSFLSGNSYEQYF
>17|TRBV19|NA|TRBJ1-2|TRBD1
TGTGCCAGTAGTCTCTACGACAGGGGGCTCGCTAACTATGGCTACACCTTC
CASSLYDRGLANYGYTF
>13|TRBV20-1|NA|TRBJ1-1|NA
TGCAGTGCTAGACTGGGGTCGGGCACTGAAACTTTCTTT
CSARLGSGTETFF
>15|TRBV3-1|NA|TRBJ2-5|NA
TGTGCCAGCAGCCAAGATGTTTCGCCACGACAGACCCAGTACTTC
CASSQDVSPRQTQYF
>15|TRBV7-9|NA|TRBJ2-5|TRBD1
TGTGCCAGCGGCCAGGGACAGGGTAGGGGAGAGACCCAGTACTTC
CASGQGQGRGETQYF
>13|TRBV20-1|many|TRBJ2-7|NA
TGCAGTGCTAGAACTGGGGGCCTCTACGAGCAGTACTTC
CSARTGGLYEQYF
>14|TRBV7-3|few|TRBJ2-7|TRBD1
TGTGCCAGCAGCTTCGGACAGGGTTTCTACGAGCAGTACTTC
CASSFGQGFYEQYF
>14|TRBV5-1|few|TRBJ2-5|NA
TGCGCCAGCAGCTTGTATACGGGTGGGGAGACCCAGTACTTC
CASSLYTGGETQYF
>13|TRBV7-8|NA|TRBJ2-7|NA
TGTGCCAGCAGCTTAGAGGCAGGGTGGGAGCAGTACTTC
CASSLEAGWEQYF
>10|TRBV20-1|NA|TRBJ2-3|NA
TGCAGTGCTATATCAGATACGCAGTATTTT
CSAISDTQYF
>15|TRBV10-3|NA|TRBJ2-7|NA
TGTGCCATCAGTGATTCGGACAGTTTGTCCTACGAGCAGTACTTC
CAISDSDSLSYEQYF
>14|TRBV15|NA|TRBJ2-1|NA
TGTGCCACCAGCAGCGCTGTTAGTGGGGATGAGCAGTTCTTC
CATSSAVSGDEQFF
>15|TRBV20-1|NA|TRBJ2-1|NA
TGCAGTGCTAGTAAGGGGCGCCCGTCCTACAATGAGCAGTTCTTC
CSASKGRPSYNEQFF
>12|TRBV10-3|NA|TRBJ2-7|NA
TGTGCCAAACAGGGAGGGGACTACGAGCAGTACTTC
CAKQGGDYEQYF
>15|TRBV10-3|NA|TRBJ2-1|TRBD2
TGTGCCATCAGTGCGCGGGAGGGGATCTACAATGAGCAGTTCTTC
CAISAREGIYNEQFF
>11|TRBV5-6|NA|TRBJ2-5|NA
TGTGCCAGCAGCTTGCCCGGGGCCCAGTACTTC
CASSLPGAQYF
>11|TRBV29-1|NA|TRBJ2-5|NA
TGCAGCGGACTAGAGCAAGAGACCCAGTACTTC
CSGLEQETQYF
>14|TRBV10-3|once|TRBJ1-2|NA
TGTGCCATCAGTGTGGGGGTAACGAGGGATGGCTACACCTTC
CAISVGVTRDGYTF
>17|TRBV9|NA|TRBJ1-2|NA
TGTGCCAGCAGCGTAGGGATGATGCCAGGGCCTAACTATGGCTACACCTTC
CASSVGMMPGPNYGYTF
>18|TRBV7-3|few|TRBJ2-3|TRBD1
TGTGCCAGCAGCTTAGGATTGGCAACCGGGACAGAGACAGATACGCAGTATTTT
CASSLGLATGTETDTQYF
>16|TRBV7-2|NA|TRBJ2-1|NA
TGTGCCAGCAGCCCCGTGAGCGGCCACTCCTACAATGAGCAGTTCTTC
CASSPVSGHSYNEQFF
>12|TRBV5-6|many|TRBJ1-2|NA
TGTGCCAGCAGCTACGTGGACTATGGCTACACCTTC
CASSYVDYGYTF
>11|TRBV25-1|NA|TRBJ1-2|NA
TGTGCCAGCAGGGAGGCCTATGGCTACACCTTC
CASREAYGYTF